This is a list of T cell receptor beta chains from one sample in a study of cytomegalovirus exposure and HLA in healthy donors. Assay used: immunoSEQ multiplex PCR; TCRdb lists only in-frame clones, some missing. Of 190,000 or so clones listed, about 85% are singletons. The sequenced material came from PBMCs. These receptors all stem from a male donor in good health and CMV-seropositive. Each CDR3 is given with its conserved first and last residue. Fields, in order: D gene, clone size, J gene, V gene, CDR3 protein, CDR3 DNA. The D gene is left open where the match is weak. Expanded clones get a size class; other rows say once, few or many, or leave the size out.

TRBD1,-,TRBJ1-5,TRBV10-3,CAISETAGTGEQPQHF,TGTGCCATCAGTGAGACAGCCGGGACAGGGGAACAGCCCCAGCATTTT
-,-,TRBJ1-1,TRBV6-5,CASSYSRRGRNTEAFF,TGTGCCAGCAGTTACTCCCGCAGGGGCCGAAACACTGAAGCTTTCTTT
TRBD2,-,TRBJ2-7,TRBV19,CASSGGPHEQYF,TGTGCCAGTTCGGGAGGACCTCACGAGCAGTACTTC
TRBD1,-,TRBJ2-7,TRBV7-9,CASSTGGPPYEQYF,TGTGCCAGCAGTACAGGGGGCCCACCTTACGAGCAGTACTTC
-,-,TRBJ2-7,TRBV13,CASSALSRTDTTYEQYF,TGTGCCAGCAGCGCCCTTAGTAGGACTGACACCACCTACGAGCAGTACTTC
TRBD2,-,TRBJ2-2,TRBV29-1,CSVRGGLAGGGTGELFF,TGCAGCGTTCGGGGCGGACTAGCGGGAGGGGGGACCGGGGAGCTGTTTTTT
-,few,TRBJ2-7,TRBV5-1,CASSLDGIASYEQYF,TGCGCCAGCAGCTTGGATGGCATTGCCTCCTACGAGCAGTACTTC
TRBD1,-,TRBJ1-5,TRBV10-2,CASSDDRGAQPQHF,TGCGCCAGCAGTGATGACAGGGGAGCTCAGCCCCAGCATTTT
-,-,TRBJ2-5,TRBV14,CASSQETHVSALLHF,TGTGCCAGCAGCCAAGAGACTCACGTCTCGGCCCTTTTGCACTTC
-,-,TRBJ1-1,TRBV6-5,CASGGGTEAFF,TGTGCCAGCGGGGGGGGCACTGAAGCTTTCTTT
-,-,TRBJ2-7,TRBV28,CASCRSYEQYF,TGTGCCAGCTGCAGGTCGTACGAGCAGTACTTC
-,few,TRBJ2-7,TRBV28,CASSAAGTKHYEQYF,TGTGCCAGCAGTGCCGCCGGGACAAAACACTACGAGCAGTACTTC
-,once,TRBJ2-7,TRBV7-2,CASSLAGLRYEQYF,TGTGCCAGCAGCTTAGCGGGGCTTCGGTACGAGCAGTACTTC
-,-,TRBJ1-1,TRBV5-4,CASSLDGGAVNTEAFF,TGTGCCAGCAGCTTGGACGGGGGTGCAGTGAACACTGAAGCTTTCTTT
TRBD1,-,TRBJ2-6,TRBV2,CASRGDSLVSGANVLTF,TGTGCCAGCAGGGGGGACAGCCTCGTCTCTGGGGCCAACGTCCTGACTTTC